These T cell receptor beta chains were read from a single sample in a study of blood T cell repertoires in COVID-19. Produced via immunoSEQ multiplex PCR; TCRdb's table is partial and in-frame only. The sample has some 260,000 clones, around nine tenths seen once. Sequencing input: peripheral blood. The receptors here all came from a woman aged 65 to 85 with COVID-19, enrolled during active disease. CDR3s include the opening cysteine and the closing phenylalanine or tryptophan. A D gene is named only where the DNA matches it firmly. The size entry is marked missing in some rows and otherwise reads once, few, many or a size class.

v_call,j_call,d_call,clone_size,cdr3_nt,cdr3_aa
TRBV6-6,TRBJ1-4,TRBD1,.,TGTGCCAGCAGTCAGACAGGGATTGTTGCAACTAATGAAAAACTGTTTTTT,CASSQTGIVATNEKLFF
TRBV7-3,TRBJ1-1,.,.,TGTGCCACGCGCCGGGATGCGAACACTGAAGCTTTCTTT,CATRRDANTEAFF
TRBV4-1,TRBJ1-5,TRBD1,few,TGCGCCAGCAGCCACAACAGGGGGGAAGGTCAGCCCCAGCATTTT,CASSHNRGEGQPQHF
TRBV11-3,TRBJ2-7,TRBD1,.,TGTGCCAGCAGCTTCAGGACAGGCTGGTACGAGCAGTACTTC,CASSFRTGWYEQYF
TRBV27,TRBJ2-5,.,.,TGTGCCAGCAGTTTATGGGGCAGTCAAGAGACCCAGTACTTC,CASSLWGSQETQYF
TRBV11-2,TRBJ2-5,.,.,TGTGCCAGCAGCTTACTGCGCCTCGCCCAAGAGACCCAGTACTTC,CASSLLRLAQETQYF
TRBV18,TRBJ2-7,TRBD2,.,TGTGCCAGCTCGCTCGGTCGCGGGGGATACGAGCAGTACTTC,CASSLGRGGYEQYF
TRBV5-1,TRBJ1-1,TRBD1,.,TGCGCCAGCAGCTCCCCGGACAGGGGGGACACTGAAGCTTTCTTT,CASSSPDRGDTEAFF
TRBV7-9,TRBJ1-5,.,.,TGTGCCAGCAGCATAAATGATCAGCCCCAGCATTTT,CASSINDQPQHF
TRBV27,TRBJ1-1,TRBD1,.,TGTGCCAGCAGTTACAGGGGCACTGAAGCTTTCTTT,CASSYRGTEAFF
TRBV4-1,TRBJ2-7,TRBD2,.,TGCGCCAGCAGCCTAGGGGGGACTAGCGGGATTTTCGACGAGCAGTACTTC,CASSLGGTSGIFDEQYF
TRBV27,TRBJ1-1,.,.,TGTGCCAGCAGTTTAGGAGGGTTCACTGAAGCTTTCTTT,CASSLGGFTEAFF
TRBV28,TRBJ2-6,TRBD1,.,TGTGCCAGCAGTGCCCGACAGGGGGTCCACTCTGGGGCCAACGTCCTGACTTTC,CASSARQGVHSGANVLTF
TRBV3-1/TRBV3-2,TRBJ1-1,.,.,TGTGCCAGCAGCCCTTCATTTAGTACTGAAGCTTTCTTT,CASSPSFSTEAFF
TRBV2,TRBJ2-7,.,.,TGTGCCAGCAGGGCAGGGGCTTCCTACGAGCAGTACTTC,CASRAGASYEQYF
TRBV19,TRBJ1-5,.,.,TGTGCCAGTACTACAGGTCACTATAGCAATCAGCCCCAGCATTTT,CASTTGHYSNQPQHF
TRBV15,TRBJ2-7,TRBD1,.,TGTGCCACCAGCAGACTGACAGGGAACTACGAGCAGTACTTC,CATSRLTGNYEQYF
TRBV2,TRBJ1-5,TRBD1,.,TGTGCCAGCAGAGCGACAGGGGGGAGCAATCAGCCCCAGCATTTT,CASRATGGSNQPQHF
TRBV18,TRBJ1-2,TRBD1,once,TGTGCCAGCTCACCTCAGGGACAGCTTAACTATGGCTACACCTTC,CASSPQGQLNYGYTF
TRBV7-3,TRBJ2-3,TRBD1,.,TGTGCCAGCAGCCTGAGACAGGGGCGTTTAGGGGATACGCAGTATTTT,CASSLRQGRLGDTQYF
TRBV30,TRBJ2-7,TRBD2,.,TGTGCCTGGGGATTTAGCGGGGTGTACTACGAGCAGTACTTC,CAWGFSGVYYEQYF
TRBV6-5,TRBJ1-4,TRBD1,.,TGTGCCAGCAGTCAAACAGGGGTCGGAAAACTGTTTTTT,CASSQTGVGKLFF
TRBV27,TRBJ2-1,.,.,TGTGCCAGCAGTCGCAGCGAGGTAACCTACAATGAGCAGTTCTTC,CASSRSEVTYNEQFF
TRBV6-6,TRBJ2-3,.,once,TGTGCCAGCAGTTACTTCGGGGAAGATACGCAGTATTTT,CASSYFGEDTQYF
TRBV20-1,TRBJ2-7,TRBD1,.,TGCAGTGCTAGTGATGCCAGGGGGCAATACGAGCAGTACTTC,CSASDARGQYEQYF
TRBV7-9,TRBJ2-1,TRBD2,.,TGTGCCAGCAGCTCCGGGACTAGCGTACCAAATGAGCAGTTCTTC,CASSSGTSVPNEQFF
TRBV28,TRBJ1-5,TRBD1,once,TGTGCCAGCAGTTTAGGGGTGATGGACAGGGGGCATTTT,CASSLGVMDRGHF
TRBV11-2,TRBJ2-7,TRBD1,.,TGTGCCAGCACCCCAGGGGGTACGCAGGGACAATCCTACGAGCAGTACTTC,CASTPGGTQGQSYEQYF
TRBV2,TRBJ1-3,.,.,TGTGCCAGCAGAAAGGAGGGAGTCGGAAACACCATATATTTT,CASRKEGVGNTIYF
TRBV28,TRBJ1-4,TRBD1,.,TGTGCCAGCAGTTTATATGACAGGGGTAATGAAAAACTGTTTTTT,CASSLYDRGNEKLFF
TRBV13,TRBJ1-3,.,.,TGTGCCAGCACCCGAGGCTGGGGACTCCTAAGCTCTGGAAACACCATATATTTT,CASTRGWGLLSSGNTIYF
TRBV19,TRBJ1-2,.,once,TGTGCCAGTAGCCCCTCCGGAGGGGTCGACGGCTACACCTTC,CASSPSGGVDGYTF
TRBV4-3,TRBJ2-7,TRBD1,.,TGCGCCAGCAGCCAAGATTGGACAGGGACCATCTCCTACGAGCAGTACTTC,CASSQDWTGTISYEQYF
TRBV7-8,TRBJ2-7,.,.,TGTGCCAGCAGCTTGGGAGCGGGTATAAACGAGCAGTACTTC,CASSLGAGINEQYF
TRBV6-5,TRBJ1-1,.,.,TGTGCCAGCAGTTACCTAGGAAAAGGTTTGAACACTGAAGCTTTCTTT,CASSYLGKGLNTEAFF
TRBV4-2,TRBJ1-6,TRBD1,.,TGTGCCAGCAGCCAAGGCCGGGACAGGGATTCACCCCTCCACTTT,CASSQGRDRDSPLHF
TRBV11-1,TRBJ2-7,.,.,TGTGCCAGCAGCTTAGCGCTCGAGTGGAGCTACGAGCAGTACTTC,CASSLALEWSYEQYF
TRBV5-1,TRBJ2-2,TRBD2,.,TGCGCCAGCAGCGAAACTAGCGGGAGGGCGATCGGGGAGCTGTTTTTT,CASSETSGRAIGELFF
TRBV30,TRBJ2-1,TRBD2,once,TGTGCCTGGAGACTAGCGATCACCCAGCAGTTCTTC,CAWRLAITQQFF
TRBV6-5,TRBJ2-2,.,.,TGTGCCAGCAGTTACTCGTTGGGAGACGGGACCGGGGAGCTGTTTTTT,CASSYSLGDGTGELFF
TRBV11-3,TRBJ2-7,TRBD2,.,TGTGCCAGCAGCTTAACTAGCGGGAGGGCCTACGAGCAGTACTTC,CASSLTSGRAYEQYF
TRBV6-5,TRBJ2-5,TRBD2,.,TGTGCCAGCAGTTGGGAGGGAGAGACCCAGTACTTC,CASSWEGETQYF
TRBV5-5,TRBJ1-1,.,.,TGTGCCAGCAGCTTGGGGAGGGGGAACACTGAAGCTTTCTTT,CASSLGRGNTEAFF
TRBV10-3,TRBJ1-2,TRBD1,few,TGTGCCACCAGGGACAGGGGAATATTTGCGGACTATGGCTACACCTTC,CATRDRGIFADYGYTF
TRBV6-5,TRBJ2-2,TRBD1,.,TGTGCCAGCAGCGACAGGGGATTCACCGGGGAGCTGTTTTTT,CASSDRGFTGELFF
TRBV28,TRBJ1-3,.,few,TGTGCCTCCTCGCGGGGTTTTGGAAACACCATATATTTT,CASSRGFGNTIYF
TRBV27,TRBJ2-7,.,.,TGTGCCAGCGGTAGGGGGGGGTCCACTAGCTACGAGCAGTACTTC,CASGRGGSTSYEQYF
TRBV5-6,TRBJ2-1,TRBD2,.,TGTGCCAGCAGCTCGGGACTAGCGGGAGAAAAGCAGTTCTTC,CASSSGLAGEKQFF
TRBV13,TRBJ2-7,.,.,TGTGCCAGCACTCGTACTCCCTATCAAGCTTACGAGCAGTACTTC,CASTRTPYQAYEQYF
TRBV6-5,TRBJ2-7,.,many,TGTGCCAGCAGTTATTCGTTTTCGGAGTACGAGCAGTACTTC,CASSYSFSEYEQYF
TRBV4-2,TRBJ1-3,.,.,TGTGCCAGCAGCCAAGAACTAACGCAGAGCTCTGGAAACACCATATATTTT,CASSQELTQSSGNTIYF
TRBV20-1,TRBJ1-2,TRBD1,.,TGCAGTGCCAGGACAGGGAGTGGCTACACCTTC,CSARTGSGYTF
TRBV6-1,TRBJ2-3,TRBD2,.,TGTGCCAGCAGTGAAGGCCTAGCGGTAGATACGCAGTATTTT,CASSEGLAVDTQYF
TRBV3-1/TRBV3-2,TRBJ1-5,TRBD1,.,TGTGCCAGCAGCCTCCGCGGACAGGGGTACAATCAGCCCCAGCATTTT,CASSLRGQGYNQPQHF